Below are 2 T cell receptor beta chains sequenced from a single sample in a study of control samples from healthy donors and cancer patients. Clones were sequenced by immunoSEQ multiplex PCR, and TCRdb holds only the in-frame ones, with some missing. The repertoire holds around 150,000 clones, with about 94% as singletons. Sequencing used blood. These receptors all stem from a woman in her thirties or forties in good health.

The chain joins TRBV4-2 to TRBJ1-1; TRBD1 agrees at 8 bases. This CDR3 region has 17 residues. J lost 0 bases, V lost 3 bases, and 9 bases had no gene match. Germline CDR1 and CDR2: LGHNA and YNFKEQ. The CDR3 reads CASSQTRTGRLNTEAFF. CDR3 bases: TGTGCCAGCAGCCAGACACGGACAGGGAGGTTGAACACTGAAGCTTTCTTT.

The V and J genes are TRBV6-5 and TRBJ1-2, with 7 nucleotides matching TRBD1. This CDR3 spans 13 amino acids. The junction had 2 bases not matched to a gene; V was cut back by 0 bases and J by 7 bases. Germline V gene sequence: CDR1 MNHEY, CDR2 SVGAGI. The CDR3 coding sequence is TGTGCCAGCAGTTACTCAGGGGGCGGTGGCTACACCTTC. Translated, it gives CASSYSGGGGYTF.